This record concerns one T cell receptor beta chain sequence. Its antigen is unknown. The CDR3 consists of 14 residues. V shed 8 bases, J shed 0 bases, and the junction held 8 bases outside the gene matches. Germline lookup yields CDR1 GTSNPN and CDR2 SVGIG (reference sequence). Profiled with immunoSEQ multiplex PCR; TCRdb holds only in-frame clones, not every one. The data show around 50,000 clones, around 85% seen once. The data are from a study of a mutant IDH1 vaccine in newly diagnosed glioma. Whole-study context: Treated patients had a mean age of about 40 years and a sex split that was around 62% male and about 38% female.

General study findings and limits: Immune responses induced by the vaccine were seen in 93.3% of patients, spanning multiple MHC alleles. Pseudoprogression appeared unlinked to shifts in leading peripheral T cell clonotypes.

The sample's time point: week 47, end of study. Doses consisted of 300 ug of mutant IDH1 20-mer peptide each, paired with topical imiquimod. The source material was PBMCs, sampled from a glioma patient whose treatment included an IDH1 peptide vaccine. The chain employs TRBV30 and TRBJ2-3; 7 positions match TRBD2. The receptor was isolated from a woman younger than 45 with glioma. Some clones in this sample may be carry-over from other donors' samples. The CDR3 here is CAVSLGGSTDTQYF. The CDR3 nucleotides are TGTGCCGTATCGCTGGGGGGGAGCACAGATACGCAGTATTTT.